Listed below are T cell receptor beta chains from one sample, sequenced in a study of Graves' ophthalmopathy and Graves' hyperthyroidism. TCRdb re-called the multiplex PCR reads with MiXCR, one entry per CDR3 protein. The sample lists approximately 700,000 distinct CDR3 sequences; approximately 40% were seen once. The sequenced sample consisted of peripheral blood. The origin of the receptors is an adult man with Graves' ophthalmopathy. The CDR3 runs from the conserved cysteine through the conserved F or W. The order of the fields is J gene, D gene, V gene, clone size, CDR3 protein, CDR3 DNA. The D gene is left open where the match is weak. Clone size appears in some rows only: once, few, many, or a class for an expanded clone.

>TRBJ1-2|.|TRBV19|many
CASSISRSNYGYTF
TGTGCCAGTAGTATCAGCAGATCGAACTATGGCTACACCTTC
>TRBJ1-2|.|TRBV29-1|.
CSVEVEGRGYTF
TGCAGCGTTGAAGTGGAGGGTCGGGGCTACACCTTC
>TRBJ1-2|.|TRBV5-5|few
CASSPESGPFYGYTF
TGTGCCAGCAGCCCAGAATCTGGGCCCTTCTATGGCTACACCTTC
>TRBJ1-6|.|TRBV10-3|.
CASSYLGDNSPLHF
TGTGCCAGCAGTTACTTGGGGGATAATTCACCCCTCCACTTT
>TRBJ1-1|.|TRBV7-3|.
CASSFGLAGILRMNTGAFF
TGTGCCAGCAGCTTCGGACTAGCGGGAATCCTTCGGATGAACACTGGAGCTTTCTTT
>TRBJ1-6|TRBD1|TRBV19|.
CASKSGDSDYNSPLHF
TGTGCCAGTAAGTCCGGGGACAGCGACTATAATTCACCCCTCCACTTT
>TRBJ2-2|.|TRBV25-1|.
CASIGGGNTGELFF
TGTGCCAGCATAGGAGGGGGCAACACCGGGGAGCTGTTTTTT
>TRBJ2-7|TRBD2|TRBV9|few
CASSVGSGGSYEQYF
TGTGCCAGCAGCGTTGGAAGCGGGGGATCCTACGAGCAGTACTTC
>TRBJ1-1|.|TRBV29-1|.
CSVEDYMNTEAFF
TGCAGCGTTGAAGATTATATGAACACTGAAGCTTTCTTT
>TRBJ2-2|.|TRBV7-9|few
CASSLPGANVAGELFF
TGTGCCAGCAGCTTACCGGGGGCCAATGTGGCCGGGGAGCTGTTTTTT
>TRBJ1-2|.|TRBV19|few
CASSAQGRYYGYTF
TGTGCCAGTAGTGCTCAGGGACGGTACTATGGCTACACCTTC
>TRBJ1-5|TRBD1|TRBV24-1|few
CATKETGDQPQHF
TGTGCCACCAAGGAGACAGGGGATCAGCCCCAGCATTTT
>TRBJ2-5|.|TRBV27|.
CASSIRGARETQYF
TGTGCCAGCAGTATACGCGGGGCAAGGGAGACCCAGTACTTC
>TRBJ2-7|.|TRBV7-9|.
CASSQDDSSYEQYF
TGCGCCAGCAGCCAAGACGACAGCTCCTACGAGCAGTACTTC
>TRBJ2-7|.|TRBV5-1|.
CASSLAQGTYEQYF
TGCGCCAGCAGCTTGGCCCAGGGAACCTACGAGCAGTACTTC
>TRBJ1-5|.|TRBV24-1|.
CASSYSGGPNSNQPQHF
TGTGCCAGCAGTTACTCGGGGGGTCCCAATAGCAATCAGCCCCAGCATTTT
>TRBJ2-7|TRBD1|TRBV9|.
CASSDRGRSYEQYF
TGTGCCAGCAGCGACAGGGGACGGTCCTACGAGCAGTACTTC
>TRBJ2-5|.|TRBV7-2|many
CASSLEREETQYF
TGTGCCAGCAGCTTAGAGAGGGAAGAGACCCAGTACTTC
>TRBJ2-2|.|TRBV25-1|.
CASSQAGTVTGELFF
TGTGCCAGCAGTCAAGCCGGGACTGTGACCGGGGAGCTGTTTTTT
>TRBJ2-5|TRBD1|TRBV10-3|many
CATSKNHPGGGQETQYF
TGTGCCACGTCAAAAAACCACCCAGGGGGCGGACAAGAGACCCAGTACTTC
>TRBJ1-1|.|TRBV6-2/TRBV6-3|few
CASSDGEAFF
TGTGCCAGCAGTGACGGTGAAGCTTTCTTT
>TRBJ1-4|.|TRBV9|.
CASSLGVIEKLFF
TGTGCCAGCAGCTTAGGAGTAATAGAAAAACTGTTTTTT
>TRBJ1-2|TRBD1|TRBV24-1|.
CASSLPGTGRGGNTF
TGTGCCAGCAGTCTGCCCGGGACAGGGCGAGGTGGAAACACCTTC
>TRBJ2-5|TRBD2|TRBV20-1|.
CSASGGARETQYF
TGCAGTGCTAGCGGGGGGGCGCGGGAGACCCAGTACTTC
>TRBJ2-5|.|TRBV9|.
CASSSPRGDQETQYF
TGTGCCAGCAGCTCGCCCAGGGGGGACCAAGAGACCCAGTACTTC
>TRBJ1-5|.|TRBV2|.
CASSETGWVQHF
TGTGCCAGCAGTGAAACGGGGTGGGTCCAGCATTTT
>TRBJ2-2|.|TRBV29-1|.
CSAAIDRPTGELFF
TGCAGCGCTGCTATTGACAGGCCAACCGGGGAGCTGTTTTTT
>TRBJ1-1|.|TRBV12-3/TRBV12-4|few
CASSYGQSNTEAFF
TGTGCCAGCAGTTATGGACAGAGTAACACTGAAGCTTTCTTT